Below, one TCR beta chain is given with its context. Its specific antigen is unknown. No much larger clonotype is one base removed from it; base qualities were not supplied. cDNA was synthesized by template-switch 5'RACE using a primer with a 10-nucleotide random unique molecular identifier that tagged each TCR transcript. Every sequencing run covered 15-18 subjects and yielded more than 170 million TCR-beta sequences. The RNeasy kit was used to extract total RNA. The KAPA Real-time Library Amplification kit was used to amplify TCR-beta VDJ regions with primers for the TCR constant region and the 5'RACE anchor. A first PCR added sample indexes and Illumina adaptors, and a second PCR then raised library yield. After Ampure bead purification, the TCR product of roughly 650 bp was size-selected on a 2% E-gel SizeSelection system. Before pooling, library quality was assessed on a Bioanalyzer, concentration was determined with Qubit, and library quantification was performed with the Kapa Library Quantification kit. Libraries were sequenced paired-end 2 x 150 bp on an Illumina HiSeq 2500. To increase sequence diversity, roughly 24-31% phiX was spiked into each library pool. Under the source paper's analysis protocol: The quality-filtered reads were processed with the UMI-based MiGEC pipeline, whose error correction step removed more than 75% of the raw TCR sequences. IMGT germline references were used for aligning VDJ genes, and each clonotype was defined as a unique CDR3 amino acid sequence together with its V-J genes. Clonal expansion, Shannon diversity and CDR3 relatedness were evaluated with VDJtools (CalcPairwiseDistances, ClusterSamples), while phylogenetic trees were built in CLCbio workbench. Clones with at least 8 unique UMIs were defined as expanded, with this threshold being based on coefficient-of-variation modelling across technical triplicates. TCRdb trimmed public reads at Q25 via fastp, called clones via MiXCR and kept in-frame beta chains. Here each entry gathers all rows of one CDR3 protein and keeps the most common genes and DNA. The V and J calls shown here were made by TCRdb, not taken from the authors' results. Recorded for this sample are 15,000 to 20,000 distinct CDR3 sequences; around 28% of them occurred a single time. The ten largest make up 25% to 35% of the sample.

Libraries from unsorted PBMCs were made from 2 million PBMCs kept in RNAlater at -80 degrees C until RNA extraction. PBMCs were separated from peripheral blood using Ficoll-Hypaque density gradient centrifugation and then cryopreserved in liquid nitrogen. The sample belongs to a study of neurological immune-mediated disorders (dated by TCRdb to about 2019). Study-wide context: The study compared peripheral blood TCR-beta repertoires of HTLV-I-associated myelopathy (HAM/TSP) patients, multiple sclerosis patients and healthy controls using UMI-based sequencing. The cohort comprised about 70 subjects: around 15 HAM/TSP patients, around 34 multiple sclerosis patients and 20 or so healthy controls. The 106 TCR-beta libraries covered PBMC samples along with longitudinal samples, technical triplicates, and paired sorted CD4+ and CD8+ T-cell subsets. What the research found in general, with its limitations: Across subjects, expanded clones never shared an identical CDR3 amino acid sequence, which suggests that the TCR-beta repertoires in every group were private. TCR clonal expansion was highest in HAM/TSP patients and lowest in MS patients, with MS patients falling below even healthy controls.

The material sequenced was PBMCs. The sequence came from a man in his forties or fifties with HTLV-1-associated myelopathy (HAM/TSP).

The nucleotide sequence reads as follows: TGCAGTGCTAGACCCGGGACAGGGGGCACTGAAGCTTTCTTT. It encodes CSARPGTGGTEAFF. The chain is assembled from TRBV20-1 and TRBJ1-1; 11 bases in between match TRBD1. From a lookup of the germline V gene (reference sequence), CDR1 and CDR2 are DFQATT and SNEGSKA. Trimming takes 2 bases off V and 4 bases off J; junction bases not matched to a gene: 3. The CDR3 covers 14 residues, taking in both the cysteine and the phenylalanine. Of the read, only the CDR3 DNA is kept; its 42 bases are in frame from base 1.